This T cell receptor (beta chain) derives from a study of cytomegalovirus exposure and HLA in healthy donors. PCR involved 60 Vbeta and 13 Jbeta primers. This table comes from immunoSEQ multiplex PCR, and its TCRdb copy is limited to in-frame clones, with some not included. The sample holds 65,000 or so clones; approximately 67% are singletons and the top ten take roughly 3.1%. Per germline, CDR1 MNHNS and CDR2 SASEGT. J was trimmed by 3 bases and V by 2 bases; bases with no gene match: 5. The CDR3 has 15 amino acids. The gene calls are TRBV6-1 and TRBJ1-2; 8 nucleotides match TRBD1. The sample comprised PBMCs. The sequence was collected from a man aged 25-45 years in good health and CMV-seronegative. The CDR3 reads CASSETTGVYYGYTF. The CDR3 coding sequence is TGTGCCAGCAGTGAAACGACAGGGGTCTACTATGGCTACACCTTC.